Here is one T cell receptor beta chain with its context. What it binds is unknown. PCR primers comprised 60 Vbeta and 13 Jbeta primers. Clones were sequenced by immunoSEQ multiplex PCR, and TCRdb holds only the in-frame ones, with some missing. The table shows 81,000 or so clones, with 70% to 75% occurring only once. This entry is derived from a study of cytomegalovirus exposure and HLA in healthy donors. Study-wide results and caveats: An assumption of roughly uniform sequencing depth across donors underlay the presence/absence analyses.

V was cut by 3 bases and J by 3 bases, with 12 bases left in between. The CDR3 sequence is 15 residues long. Germline CDR1 and CDR2: KGHSH and LQKENI. The sequenced sample was PBMCs. The clonotype was recovered from a man aged 55 to 69 in good health and CMV-seronegative. V gene TRBV18 combines with J gene TRBJ1-5; D is ambiguous. The CDR3 DNA reads as TGTGCCAGCTCACCGAACAGTTACACCAATCAGCCCCAGCATTTT. Residues: CASSPNSYTNQPQHF.